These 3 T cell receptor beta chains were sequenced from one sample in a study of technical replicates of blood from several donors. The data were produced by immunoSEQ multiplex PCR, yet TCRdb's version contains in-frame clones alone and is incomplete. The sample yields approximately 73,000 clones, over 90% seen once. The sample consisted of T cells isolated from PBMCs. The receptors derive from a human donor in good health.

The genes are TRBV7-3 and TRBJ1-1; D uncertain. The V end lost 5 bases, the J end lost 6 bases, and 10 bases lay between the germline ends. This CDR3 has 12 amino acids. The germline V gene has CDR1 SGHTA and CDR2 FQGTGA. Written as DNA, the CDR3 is TGTGCCAGCAGCGATAACACCCCTGAAGCTTTCTTT. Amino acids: CASSDNTPEAFF.

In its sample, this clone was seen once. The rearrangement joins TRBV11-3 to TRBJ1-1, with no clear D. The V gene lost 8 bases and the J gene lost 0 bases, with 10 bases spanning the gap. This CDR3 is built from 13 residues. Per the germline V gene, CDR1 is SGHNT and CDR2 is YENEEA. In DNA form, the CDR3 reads TGTGCCAGCGGTCATCAGGTGAACACTGAAGCTTTCTTT. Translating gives CASGHQVNTEAFF.

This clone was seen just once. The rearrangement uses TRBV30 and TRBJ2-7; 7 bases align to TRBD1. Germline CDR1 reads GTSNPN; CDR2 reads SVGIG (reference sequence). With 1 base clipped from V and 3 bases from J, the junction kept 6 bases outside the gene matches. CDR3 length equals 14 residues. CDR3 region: CAWSDGTVYYEQYF. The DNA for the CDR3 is TGTGCCTGGAGTGACGGGACAGTCTACTACGAGCAGTACTTC.